This section outlines one T cell receptor (beta chain) sequence together with its context. What it binds is unknown. The data were obtained in a study of blood T cells in healthy people across ages. Whole-study context: Through template switching, about one barcoded beta molecule was captured per two T cells, as measured in model experiments. Study-wide results and caveats: A roughly linear fall in TCR beta diversity per million T cells was seen with increasing age. A strong correlation between TCR beta diversity and naive T cell percentage was seen.

Combining a sample-barcoded 5' primer with a J-beta primer mix, a second PCR ran for 7 to 11 cycles. Every sample produced at least 3 million CDR3-containing paired-end reads. TCRdb re-called the 5' RACE reads with MiXCR, one entry per CDR3 protein. The sample includes about a million distinct CDR3 sequences, 35% to 40% seen only once; the top ten take about an eighth. V shed 3 bases and J 5 bases; nucleotides not matched to a gene: 7. The CDR3 is 14 residues long. The germline CDR1 and CDR2 sequences are DFQATT and SNEGSKA (reference sequence). Material for sequencing was blood. The V call is TRBV20-1, the J call TRBJ1-5, with 7 bases fitting TRBD1. The clonotype comes from a young man in good health. CDR3 in DNA: TGCAGTGCTAGGGCCGAGGGGGCACATCAGCCCCAGCATTTT. As protein: CSARAEGAHQPQHF.